Each of the 17 T cell receptor beta chains below was sequenced from the same sample in a study of metastatic and nonmetastatic thyroid tumors (dated by TCRdb to the early 2020s). Libraries were constructed by PCR. Sequencing was carried out with an Illumina HiSeq 4000. In TCRdb, the public reads were trimmed at Q25 with fastp and aligned with MiXCR, with productive beta chains retained. This sample holds 10,000 to 15,000 clones; around 33% were observed only once. The top ten clones comprise more than 15% of the sample. Before undergoing thyroid surgery, none of the patients had been given any kind of treatment. Specimen: tumor tissue. The receptors derive from a male donor with papillary thyroid cancer or a benign thyroid nodule (not recorded which). Some clones in this sample may be carry-over from other donors' samples.

This clone ranks as medium-sized. The chain couples TRBV12-3 or TRBV12-4 to TRBJ2-1; D possibly uses TRBD1 or TRBD2 (5 bases each). There are 15 residues in the CDR3. V shed 5 bases and J shed 4 bases, with 15 bases lying between them. CDR3 in amino acids: CASSTRDQRYNEQFF. The CDR3 coding sequence is TGTGCCAGCAGTACCCGGGACCAGCGATACAATGAGCAGTTCTTC.

The rearrangement uses TRBV5-1 and TRBJ1-3; 7 bases match TRBD1. The trim removed 4 bases at V and 2 bases at J, leaving 3 bases unmatched. Germline loops: CDR1 SGHRS, CDR2 YFSETQ. The length of the CDR3 is 14 residues. The CDR3 nucleotides read TGCGCCAGCAGCCGGGGGACAGCTGGAAACACCATATATTTT. Translation gives CASSRGTAGNTIYF.

This clone showed up many times. A read error may explain this, as a much larger clone is one base away. The V call is TRBV9, the J call TRBJ2-2; D could derive from TRBD1 or TRBD2 (5 bases each). The ends were cut back, 6 bases at V and 3 bases at J, with 12 bases in the middle. Germline V gene lookup returns CDR1 SGDLS and CDR2 YYNGEE. The length of the CDR3 is 14 residues. The DNA of the CDR3 is TGTGCCAGCACCCGGGACCCAGACACCGGGGAGCTGTTTTTT. Its translation: CASTRDPDTGELFF.

This clone came up many times. This may arise from a read error, as a much more abundant clone is one base away. This CDR3 is also generated by other DNA sequences in the sample. The rearrangement joins TRBV4-2 to TRBJ2-3, with TRBD2 matching over 12 bases. The V segment lost 4 bases and the J segment 2 bases; nucleotides outside the gene matches: 7. This CDR3 has 17 amino acids. Germline V gene data show CDR1 as LGHNA and CDR2 as YNFKEQ. The CDR3 bases are TGTGCCAGCAGCCTGGATCCTAGCGGGAGGGCCACAGATACGCAGTATTTT. This gives the protein CASSLDPSGRATDTQYF.

This clone has at least ten counts. This chain links TRBV12-3 or TRBV12-4 with TRBJ2-2, with a possible D match to TRBD1 (7 bases). Trimming cost V 2 bases and J 4 bases, with 20 bases left between them. The CDR3 totals 18 residues. CDR3: CASSLKGGGGGRTGELFF. The CDR3 bases are TGTGCCAGCAGTTTAAAAGGAGGAGGGGGCGGACGCACCGGGGAGCTGTTTTTT.

This clone has only a few counts. The junction does not match germline at one end; this may be a read error. V and J are TRBV7-6 and TRBJ2-7; 10 nucleotides agree with TRBD2. The CDR3 consists of 15 residues. The germline V gene encodes CDR1 SGHVS and CDR2 FNYEAQ. Here the CDR3 DNA reads TGTGCCAGCAGCTTAGAGAGCGGGGGGGCTTACGAGAAGTACTTT. It is translated as CASSLESGGAYEKYF.

The chain is built from TRBV19 and TRBJ1-1; 7 bases map to TRBD1. CDR1 and CDR2 (germline): LNHDA, SQIVND (reference sequence). The CDR3 runs to 13 residues. Unmatched junction bases numbered 9, after V lost 11 bases and J lost 3 bases. DNA of the CDR3: TGTGCCTCAAAGCCGGGACAGCACACTGAAGCTTTCTTT. This sequence encodes CASKPGQHTEAFF.

This chain joins TRBV20-1 and TRBJ1-1, with D unclear. Looked up from germline, CDR1 is DFQATT and CDR2 is SNEGSKA (reference sequence). This CDR3 contains 15 residues. Trimming stripped 3 bases from V and 0 bases from J, with 14 bases between. The CDR3 here is CSASLIGVMNTEAFF. As DNA, the CDR3 is TGCAGTGCTAGCCTCATTGGGGTTATGAACACTGAAGCTTTCTTT.

The chain uses TRBV10-2 and TRBJ2-5; a possible D gene is TRBD1 (6 bases). V was cut by 6 bases and J by 1 base, with 12 bases left in between. The CDR3 totals 14 residues. Germline lookup yields CDR1 WSHSY and CDR2 SAAADI. CDR3 region: CASRPRTAQETQYF. The CDR3 DNA reads as TGCGCCAGCAGGCCCAGGACAGCCCAAGAGACCCAGTACTTC.

There are many counts of this clone. V gene TRBV12-3 or TRBV12-4 combines with J gene TRBJ2-4; the match to TRBD1 covers 10 bases. The trim removed 11 bases at V and 10 bases at J, leaving 8 bases unmatched. CDR3 length: 12 residues. CDR3 DNA: TGTGCCGGATCGACAGGGGGCGGAATTCAGTACTTC. Its protein product is CAGSTGGGIQYF.

This clone is large (0.1 to 1%) by share. This chain links TRBV7-9 with TRBJ2-1; 13 nucleotides match TRBD2. J lost 3 bases, V lost 4 bases, and 3 bases had no gene match. CDR1 is SEHNR, CDR2 FQNEAQ, per germline (reference sequence). This CDR3 has 16 residues. CDR3 DNA sequence: TGTGCCAGCAGCTGGACTAGCGGGAGTCACTACAATGAGCAGTTCTTC. Its translation is CASSWTSGSHYNEQFF.

J is TRBJ2-2 and V is TRBV12-3 or TRBV12-4, with TRBD1 identical over 7 bases. V lost 6 bases, J lost 4 bases, and 8 bases stayed unmatched. This CDR3 has 15 amino acids. CDR3 nucleotides: TGTGCCAGCAGACCCCGACAGGGCAGCACCGGGGAGCTGTTTTTT. This encodes CASRPRQGSTGELFF.

This clone was detected only once. The chain employs TRBV14 and TRBJ1-3; D gene uncertain. Germline V gene sequence: CDR1 SGHDN, CDR2 FVKESK. V was cut by 1 base and J by 2 bases, with 12 bases left in between. The CDR3 extends over 16 amino acids. The CDR3 here is CASSQGIANPGNTIYF. CDR3 nucleotide sequence: TGTGCCAGCAGCCAAGGCATAGCGAATCCTGGAAACACCATATATTTT.

This clone was seen a handful of times. The rearrangement links TRBV28 to TRBJ2-3; D is perhaps TRBD2 (6 bases). The CDR3 is 15 amino acids. Trimming stripped 5 bases from V and 4 bases from J, with 16 bases between. Germline CDR1 and CDR2: MDHEN and SYDVKM. As DNA, the CDR3 is TGTGCCAGCAGTGAGGCGCAGGGAGGATCAGATACGCAGTATTTT. The encoded protein is CASSEAQGGSDTQYF.

The chain has TRBV5-1 and TRBJ1-4; a possible D gene is TRBD1 (5 bases). CDR1 SGHRS and CDR2 YFSETQ come from the germline V gene. The CDR3 sequence is 15 residues long. Trimming cost V 0 bases and J 12 bases, with 18 bases left between them. CDR3 residues: CASSLGGPLVGELFF. In nucleotides, the CDR3 is TGCGCCAGCAGCTTGGGGGGACCTCTCGTTGGAGAACTGTTTTTT.

This clone is medium-sized by share. The V gene is TRBV7-3, the J gene TRBJ2-5; D remains ambiguous. This CDR3 has 12 residues. Trimming removed 1 base at V and 5 bases at J, with 5 bases between. Germline V gene lookup returns CDR1 SGHTA and CDR2 FQGTGA. The CDR3 bases are TGTGCCAGCAGCTTAAATGGGGAGACCCAGTACTTC. Its translation: CASSLNGETQYF.

This clone is termed medium-sized. V and J are TRBV6-2 or TRBV6-3 and TRBJ2-2; tentative D call: TRBD1 (6 bases). The CDR3 consists of 16 residues. Germline V gives CDR1 MNHEY, CDR2 SVGEGT. Trimming removed 5 bases at V and 5 bases at J, with 18 bases between. CDR3 sequence reads: CASSPYLTGGTGELFF. DNA of the CDR3: TGTGCCAGCAGTCCCTATCTGACAGGCGGAACCGGGGAGCTGTTTTTT.